The 25 T cell receptor beta chains listed next were all sequenced from one sample in a study of blood T cell repertoires in COVID-19. The data were produced by immunoSEQ multiplex PCR, yet TCRdb's version contains in-frame clones alone and is incomplete. The table shows approximately 240,000 clones, with roughly 80% occurring only once. Sequenced material: peripheral blood. The receptors here all came from a woman in her twenties or thirties who had recovered from COVID-19.

This clone was detected a few times. The chain uses TRBV5-4 and TRBJ2-5, with D perhaps matching TRBD1 (6 bases). Germline loops: CDR1 SGHNT, CDR2 YYREEE (reference sequence). The CDR3 spans 15 residues. V lost 4 bases, J lost 2 bases, and 15 bases lay in between. For the CDR3, the DNA is TGTGCCAGCAGCCTAAAGGGGGTCGGACAAGAGACCCAGTACTTC. It codes for CASSLKGVGQETQYF.

V and J are TRBV6-5 and TRBJ1-6; no firm D call. There are 16 residues in the CDR3. The V gene's germline CDR1 is MNHEY and CDR2 SVGAGI. Deletions cut 0 bases from V and 4 bases from J, with 10 bases between. CDR3 protein: CASSYSERAYNSPLHF. The CDR3 region has the DNA TGTGCCAGCAGTTACTCGGAGCGAGCTTATAATTCACCCCTCCACTTT.

The J gene is TRBJ2-7, the V gene TRBV3-1 (or the pseudogene TRBV3-2); the D is unclear. The germline V and J ends were trimmed by 0 bases and 2 bases, with 11 bases remaining between them. CDR1 LGHDT and CDR2 YNNKEL come from the germline V gene (reference sequence). The CDR3 length is 15 residues. This chain's CDR3 is CASSQEEQFTYEQYF. The CDR3 nucleotides are TGTGCCAGCAGCCAAGAAGAACAGTTCACCTACGAGCAGTACTTC.

The chain joins TRBV6-1 to TRBJ1-3; 9 positions agree with TRBD1. V shed 4 bases, J shed 4 bases, and the junction held 11 bases outside the gene matches. The CDR3 has 17 residues. Germline V lookup: CDR1 MNHNS, CDR2 SASEGT. The CDR3 is CASSGVPGTGSGNTIYF. The CDR3 DNA reads TGTGCCAGCAGTGGCGTGCCCGGGACAGGGTCAGGAAACACCATATATTTT.

The chain uses TRBV25-1 and TRBJ2-1; 9 bases are shared with TRBD2. Germline V gene sequence: CDR1 MGHDK, CDR2 SYGVNS. The ends lost 1 base at V and 2 bases at J; junction bases unmatched: 6. The CDR3 is 17 residues long. CDR3 coding DNA: TGTGCCAGCAGTGAATCGGGGCTAGCGGGACCCTACAATGAGCAGTTCTTC. Protein product: CASSESGLAGPYNEQFF.

The chain combines TRBV7-3 with TRBJ1-1, with D tentatively TRBD1 (5 bases). This CDR3 has 16 amino acids. Per the germline V gene, CDR1 is SGHTA and CDR2 is FQGTGA. Between the trimmed V and J ends, which lost 0 bases and 3 bases, there was a span of 14 bases. The CDR3 reads CASSLTSQGSYTEAFF. DNA of the CDR3: TGTGCCAGCAGCTTAACGTCGCAGGGAAGTTACACTGAAGCTTTCTTT. The full variable domain, completed using reference TRBV7-3 and TRBJ1-1, is GAGVSQTPSNKVTEKGKYVELRCDPISGHTALYWYRQSLGQGPEFLIYFQGTGAADDSGLPNDRFFAVRPEGSVSTLKIQRTERGDSAVYLCASSLTSQGSYTEAFFGQGTRLTVV.

This clone was seen just once. This chain connects TRBV7-2 to TRBJ1-1; perhaps TRBD1 as D (5 bases). The CDR3 consists of 14 residues. V was trimmed by 6 bases and J by 7 bases, leaving 18 bases between them. Germline-derived CDR1 and CDR2 are SGHTA and FQGNSA. In nucleotides, the CDR3 is TGTGCCAGCAGTTACCAGGGAAGTGGTAGTGAAGCTTTCTTT. It encodes CASSYQGSGSEAFF.

V and J are TRBV5-4 and TRBJ2-1; D is perhaps TRBD1 (6 bases). The length of the CDR3 is 15 residues. The V gene's germline CDR1 is SGHNT and CDR2 YYREEE (reference sequence). V was trimmed by 1 base and J by 5 bases, leaving 13 bases between them. Here the CDR3 reads CASSLPRGTHNEQFF. In DNA, the CDR3 is TGTGCCAGCAGCTTGCCCAGGGGTACCCACAATGAGCAGTTCTTC.

The chain recombines TRBV11-2 with TRBJ2-5, with 9 bases matching TRBD2. The CDR3 loop spans 18 amino acids. Germline assignment: CDR1 SGHAT and CDR2 FQNNGV. Trimming at V came to 1 base and at J to 1 base, leaving 10 bases not matched to a gene. The CDR3 sequence: CASSLAASGTGGQETQYF. CDR3 nucleotide sequence: TGTGCCAGCAGCTTAGCAGCTAGCGGGACGGGGGGCCAAGAGACCCAGTACTTC. The entire variable domain, with the rest obtained from reference TRBV11-2 and TRBJ2-5, is as follows: EAGVAQSPRYKIIEKRQSVAFWCNPISGHATLYWYQQILGQGPKLLIQFQNNGVVDDSQLPKDRFSAERLKGVDSTLKIQPAKLEDSAVYLCASSLAASGTGGQETQYFGPGTRLLVL.

The chain combines TRBV18 with TRBJ2-1, with 10 bases identical to TRBD2. The CDR3 is 16 residues long. V was pared by 5 bases and J by 7 bases, with 11 bases of the junction left unmatched. Germline assignment: CDR1 KGHSH and CDR2 LQKENI. The CDR3 sequence is CASSGTSDVFTNEQFF. The CDR3, as DNA: TGTGCCAGCTCAGGGACTAGCGATGTTTTTACGAATGAGCAGTTCTTC.

The rearrangement joins TRBV7-9 to TRBJ2-7; 9 nucleotides line up with TRBD1. Trimming at V came to 1 base and at J to 5 bases, leaving 3 bases not matched to a gene. The CDR3 is 14 amino acids. Germline V gene data show CDR1 as SEHNR and CDR2 as FQNEAQ (reference sequence). CDR3 coding DNA: TGTGCCAGCAGCTTAGTGACAGGGGGACACGAGCAGTACTTC. Translation gives CASSLVTGGHEQYF.

This clone is a singleton in its sample. V gene TRBV9 combines with J gene TRBJ2-3; D is unresolved. V was shortened by 0 bases and J by 0 bases, with 8 bases between the two germline ends. This CDR3 spans 15 amino acids. Looked up from germline, CDR1 is SGDLS and CDR2 is YYNGEE. CDR3 DNA sequence: TGTGCCAGCAGCGTAGAGAGATATAGCACAGATACGCAGTATTTT. As protein: CASSVERYSTDTQYF.

The chain joins TRBV18 to TRBJ1-5; D is possibly TRBD1 (6 bases). Trimming removed 3 bases at V and 3 bases at J, with 18 bases between. CDR1 KGHSH and CDR2 LQKENI come from the germline V gene. The CDR3 spans 17 residues. CDR3 in amino acids: CASSPARDKGTNQPQHF. CDR3 nucleotides: TGTGCCAGCTCACCGGCAAGGGACAAGGGGACCAATCAGCCCCAGCATTTT.

The J gene is TRBJ2-3, the V gene TRBV19, with a possible D match to TRBD2 (5 bases). The CDR3 sequence is 14 residues long. CDR1 and CDR2 from the germline V gene are LNHDA and SQIVND (reference sequence). Between the trimmed V and J ends, which lost 2 bases and 0 bases, there was a span of 6 bases. CDR3 residues: CASSIWTSTDTQYF. Here the CDR3 DNA reads TGTGCCAGTAGTATATGGACTAGCACAGATACGCAGTATTTT.

The V gene is TRBV6-5, the J gene TRBJ1-2; D is undetermined. From germline, CDR1 is MNHEY and CDR2 SVGAGI. V gave up 6 bases and J gave up 4 bases, with 15 bases separating them. This CDR3 comprises 14 residues. DNA for the CDR3: TGTGCCAGCAGACCTTTCGACACCTCCTATGGCTACACCTTC. Its protein product is CASRPFDTSYGYTF.

V gene TRBV10-3 combines with J gene TRBJ1-1; 7 bases fit TRBD1. V lost 7 bases to trimming and J lost 3 bases; unmatched junction nucleotides: 2. Germline loops: CDR1 ENHRY, CDR2 SYGVKD. The CDR3 is 12 amino acids. This chain's CDR3 is CAIKQGDTEAFF. Written as DNA, the CDR3 is TGTGCCATCAAGCAGGGGGACACTGAAGCTTTCTTT.

This clone was picked up one time. The rearrangement links TRBV25-1 to TRBJ1-2; weak D call: TRBD1 (5 bases). Germline V lookup: CDR1 MGHDK, CDR2 SYGVNS. The CDR3 is 18 amino acids. V lost 7 bases to trimming and J lost 1 base, with 25 bases between them. The CDR3 loop reads CASIFSRMGPTINYGYTF. The CDR3 DNA reads as TGTGCCAGCATTTTTTCTCGGATGGGGCCTACTATTAACTATGGCTACACCTTC.

This chain connects TRBV29-1 to TRBJ2-7, with 8 bases fitting TRBD2. V was clipped by 4 bases and J by 6 bases; unmatched bases: 8. The CDR3 is made up of 13 amino acids. Germline V CDR1 and CDR2: SQVTM, ANQGSEA. This CDR3 is CSVGEREQPEQYF. The CDR3 DNA follows: TGCAGCGTTGGCGAGCGGGAGCAACCCGAGCAGTACTTC.

Turning to this clone: One base separates it from a far larger clone, so it is likely a read error. The chain uses TRBV5-4 and TRBJ1-1; maybe TRBD1 (6 bases). With 4 bases removed from V and 1 base from J, the gap between germline ends came to 11 bases. This CDR3 has 14 amino acids. Germline-derived CDR1 and CDR2 are SGHNT and YYREEE (reference sequence). The CDR3 sequence is CASSLDRSNTEAFF. The CDR3 DNA reads as TGTGCCAGCAGCCTGGACAGATCGAACACTGAAGCTTTCTTT.

The CDR3 DNA follows: TGTGCCAGCAGCTTAGCCGGGACTAGCGCAAACAATGAGCAGTTCTTC. It specifies CASSLAGTSANNEQFF. The V call is TRBV5-4, the J call TRBJ2-1; TRBD2 matches 10 bases. Germline values: CDR1 SGHNT, CDR2 YYREEE (reference sequence). The CDR3 extends over 16 amino acids. The J segment lost 5 bases and the V segment lost 2 bases, leaving 7 bases of the junction unmatched.

V and J are TRBV5-5 and TRBJ2-7; the match to TRBD2 covers 8 bases. This CDR3 contains 17 residues. The V gene end was trimmed by 2 bases and the J gene end by 5 bases; junction bases not matched to a gene: 15. In germline, CDR1 is SGHKS, CDR2 YYEKEE (reference sequence). The CDR3 region has the DNA TGTGCCAGCAGCTTAAGTTTTTTAAGCGGGAGAATCCACGAGCAGTACTTC. Translation gives CASSLSFLSGRIHEQYF. Variable domain in full (rest from reference TRBV5-5 and TRBJ2-7): DAGVTQSPTHLIKTRGQQVTLRCSPISGHKSVSWYQQVLGQGPQFIFQYYEKEERGRGNFPDRFSARQFPNYSSELNVNALLLGDSALYLCASSLSFLSGRIHEQYFGPGTRLTVT.

This clone occurred once. This sequence joins TRBV1 and TRBJ2-3; TRBD2 is the table's D call and was not checked against the DNA. TRBV1 is reported as a pseudogene. The CDR3 totals 13 residues. The CDR3 DNA reads as TGCACCAGCAGCCAAGACCCCTCAGATACGCAGTATTTT. Amino acids: CTSSQDPSDTQYF.

The chain uses TRBV10-2 and TRBJ1-5; 8 bases align to TRBD1. The CDR3 has 14 amino acids. J was trimmed by 6 bases and V by 2 bases; bases with no gene match: 3. CDR1 WSHSY and CDR2 SAAADI come from the germline V gene. CDR3 nucleotide sequence: TGCGCCAGCAGTGAGAGCCAGGGGGCTCAGCCCCAGCATTTT. This encodes CASSESQGAQPQHF.

This clone was observed a few times. The chain employs TRBV28 and TRBJ1-1, with TRBD1 identical over 8 bases. J gave up 0 bases and V 5 bases, and 8 bases lay outside the gene matches. From germline, CDR1 is MDHEN and CDR2 SYDVKM. This CDR3 region has 16 residues. The CDR3 bases are TGTGCCAGCAGTCAGACAGGGGCGGGACTGAACACTGAAGCTTTCTTT. Protein sequence: CASSQTGAGLNTEAFF.

The gene calls are TRBV11-2 and TRBJ2-7, with D tentatively TRBD1 (6 bases). The CDR3 runs to 14 residues. V shed 5 bases and J shed 0 bases, with 11 bases lying between them. Germline lookup yields CDR1 SGHAT and CDR2 FQNNGV. The CDR3 DNA is TGTGCCAGCAGCCTATGGGACAACTCCTACGAGCAGTACTTC. Its translation is CASSLWDNSYEQYF.